The T cell receptor beta chain under discussion was sequenced for a study of blood T cell repertoires in COVID-19. Background on the study: Acute-phase and convalescent COVID-19 samples originated in the United States, Italy and Spain.

Authors' processing steps: Nucleated cell counts were estimated from reference gene primer amplification. The method was immunoSEQ multiplex PCR; TCRdb's version includes in-frame clones alone and lacks a portion of them. That table supplies the V and J calls and clone size; D and trimming were determined from the DNA. The sample has 150,000 to 250,000 clones, approximately 84% seen once. The CDR3 has 16 amino acids. CDR1 SGHDN and CDR2 FVKESK come from the germline V gene. The V end lost 2 bases, the J end lost 6 bases, and 16 bases lay between the germline ends. This sequence joins TRBV14 and TRBJ1-4; maybe TRBD1 (5 bases). Specimen: PBMCs or T cells enriched from blood (not recorded which). The sequence came from a man aged 35 to 55 who had recovered from COVID-19. Written as DNA, the CDR3 is TGTGCCAGCAGCCAACGACGGGGGGAGGTCTATGAAAAACTGTTTTTT. Translated: CASSQRRGEVYEKLFF.